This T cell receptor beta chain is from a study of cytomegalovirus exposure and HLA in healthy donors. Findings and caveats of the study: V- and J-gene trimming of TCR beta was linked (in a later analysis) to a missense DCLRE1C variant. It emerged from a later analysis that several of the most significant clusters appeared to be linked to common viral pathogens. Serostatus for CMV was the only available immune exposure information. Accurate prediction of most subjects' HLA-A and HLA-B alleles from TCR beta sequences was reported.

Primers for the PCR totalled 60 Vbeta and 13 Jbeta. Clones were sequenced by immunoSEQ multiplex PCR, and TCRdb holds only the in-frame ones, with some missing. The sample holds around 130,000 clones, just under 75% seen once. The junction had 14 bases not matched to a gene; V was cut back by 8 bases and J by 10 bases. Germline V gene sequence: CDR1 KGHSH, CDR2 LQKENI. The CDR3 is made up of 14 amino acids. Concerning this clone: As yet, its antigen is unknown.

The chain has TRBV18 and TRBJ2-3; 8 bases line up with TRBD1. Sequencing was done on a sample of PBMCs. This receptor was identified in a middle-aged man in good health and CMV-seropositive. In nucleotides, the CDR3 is TGTGCCAGCCAAAACAGGGGGTTCGGAGAAGCGCAGTATTTT. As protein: CASQNRGFGEAQYF.